Given below is one TCR beta chain in context. What it recognizes is unknown. The CDR3 extends over 14 amino acids. Germline CDR1 is SGDLS and CDR2 is YYNGEE. V shed 2 bases and J shed 2 bases, with 10 bases lying between them. This sample is drawn from a study of T-cell memory formation after mild COVID-19. Across the whole study: Largely, the TCR clusters proved donor specific.

TCRalpha and TCRbeta libraries used 5'RACE with constant-segment primers and UMIs. One entry per CDR3 protein results from TCRdb running MiXCR on the 5' RACE reads. This table holds approximately 340,000 distinct CDR3 sequences, around a sixth found once. General study findings and limits: Memory cells collected pre-infection included some clones that later responded, suggesting cross-reactive memory joined. Researchers report contracting CD4+ clones mostly in CM and EM, with CD8+ clones in EMRA.

This sequence originates from a man aged 18-30 years who had mild COVID-19 (a few samples of this study predate the infection). Cell type and time point are not known. Sequencing was carried out using PBMCs or a T cell subset sorted from them (not recorded which). V usage is TRBV9 and J usage is TRBJ1-1; D call uncertain. For the CDR3, the DNA is TGTGCCAGCAGCGTTGTTTGGGGAAACACTGAAGCTTTCTTT. It codes for CASSVVWGNTEAFF.